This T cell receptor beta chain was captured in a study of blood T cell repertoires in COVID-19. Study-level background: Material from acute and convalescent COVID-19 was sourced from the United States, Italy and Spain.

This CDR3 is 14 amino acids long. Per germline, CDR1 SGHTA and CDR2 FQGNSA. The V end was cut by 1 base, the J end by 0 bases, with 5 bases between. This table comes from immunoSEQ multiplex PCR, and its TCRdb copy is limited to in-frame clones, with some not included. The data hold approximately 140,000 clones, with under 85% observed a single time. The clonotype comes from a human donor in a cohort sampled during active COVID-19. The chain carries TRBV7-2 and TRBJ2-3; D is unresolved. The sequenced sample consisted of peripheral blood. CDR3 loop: CASSLDSSTDTQYF. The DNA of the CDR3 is TGTGCCAGCAGCTTAGATTCTAGCACAGATACGCAGTATTTT.